The source of this T cell receptor (beta chain) is a study of T cells in Graves' hyperthyroidism and ophthalmopathy. Those with hyperthyroidism were 18 to 65 years old, newly diagnosed, and ill for under 2 months. Clinical symptoms, serum thyroxine and TRAb, thyroid ultrasound and orbital computed tomography together formed the diagnostic basis. Researchers amplified the TCR beta CDR3 regions from RNA transcripts. During a first-round RT-PCR of the TCR CDR3, the HTBI primer set was used. MiXCR, applied by TCRdb to the multiplex PCR reads, yields one record per CDR3 protein. Of 600,000 to 900,000 distinct CDR3 sequences in the sample, about 15% are singletons; the top ten hold approximately 8.4%. Worth noting for this clonotype: The antigen remains undetermined.

The CDR3 spans 12 residues. V gave up 4 bases and J gave up 2 bases, with 9 bases separating them. Per the germline V gene, CDR1 is SQVTM and CDR2 is ANQGSEA. The study's findings and limits: Ophthalmopathy was identified by the model a median around 6 months ahead of onset.

Sequencing was done on a sample of blood. This clonotype was sampled from a man in his late teens or twenties with Graves' hyperthyroidism. The chain couples TRBV29-1 to TRBJ2-7; D may be TRBD1 (5 bases). The CDR3: CSVVGLAYEQYF. The DNA of the CDR3 is TGCAGCGTTGTGGGGCTGGCCTACGAGCAGTACTTC.